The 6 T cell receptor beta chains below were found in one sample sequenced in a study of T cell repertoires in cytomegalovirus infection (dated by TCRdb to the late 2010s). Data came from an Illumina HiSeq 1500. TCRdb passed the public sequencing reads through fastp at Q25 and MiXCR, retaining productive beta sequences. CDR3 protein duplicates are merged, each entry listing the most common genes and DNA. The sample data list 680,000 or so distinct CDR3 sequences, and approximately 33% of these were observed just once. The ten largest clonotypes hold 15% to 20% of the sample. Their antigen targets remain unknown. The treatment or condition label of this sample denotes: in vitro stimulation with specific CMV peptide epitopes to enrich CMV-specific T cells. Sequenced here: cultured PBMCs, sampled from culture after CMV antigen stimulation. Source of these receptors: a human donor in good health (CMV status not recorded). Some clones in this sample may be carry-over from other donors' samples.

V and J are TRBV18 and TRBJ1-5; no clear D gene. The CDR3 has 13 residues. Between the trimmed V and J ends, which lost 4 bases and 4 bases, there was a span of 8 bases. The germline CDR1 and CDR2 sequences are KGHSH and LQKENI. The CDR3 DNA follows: TGTGCCAGCTCACGTTCCGAAAATCAGCCCCAGCATTTT. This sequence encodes CASSRSENQPQHF.

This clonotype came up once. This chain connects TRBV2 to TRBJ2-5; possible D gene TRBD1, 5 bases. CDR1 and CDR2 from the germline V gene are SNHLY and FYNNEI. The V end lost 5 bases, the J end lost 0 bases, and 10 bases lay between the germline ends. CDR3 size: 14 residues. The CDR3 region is CASSLTEYQETQYF. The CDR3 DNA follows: TGTGCCAGCAGTCTGACAGAGTACCAAGAGACCCAGTACTTC. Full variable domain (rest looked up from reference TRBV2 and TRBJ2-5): EPEVTQTPSHQVTQMGQEVILRCVPISNHLYFYWYRQILGQKVEFLVSFYNNEISEKSEIFDDQFSVERPDGSNFTLKIRSTKLEDSAMYFCASSLTEYQETQYFGPGTRLLVL.

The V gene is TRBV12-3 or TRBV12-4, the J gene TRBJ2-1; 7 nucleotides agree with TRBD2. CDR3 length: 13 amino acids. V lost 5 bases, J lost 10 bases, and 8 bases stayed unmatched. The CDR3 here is CASSVRDSGEQFF. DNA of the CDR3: TGTGCCAGCAGTGTCCGGGATAGCGGGGAGCAGTTCTTC.

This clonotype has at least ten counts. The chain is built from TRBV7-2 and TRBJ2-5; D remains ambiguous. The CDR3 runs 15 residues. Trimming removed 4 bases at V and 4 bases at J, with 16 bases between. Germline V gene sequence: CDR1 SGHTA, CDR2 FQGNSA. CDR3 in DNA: TGTGCCAGCAGCTCTCACGTAGTTCTCGCAGAGACCCAGTACTTC. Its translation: CASSSHVVLAETQYF.

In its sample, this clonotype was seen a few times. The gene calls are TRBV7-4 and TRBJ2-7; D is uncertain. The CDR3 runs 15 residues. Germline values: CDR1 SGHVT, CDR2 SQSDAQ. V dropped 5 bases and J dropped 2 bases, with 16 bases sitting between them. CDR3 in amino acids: CASSGMAPATYEQYF. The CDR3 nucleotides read TGTGCCAGCAGCGGGATGGCACCCGCTACCTACGAGCAGTACTTC.

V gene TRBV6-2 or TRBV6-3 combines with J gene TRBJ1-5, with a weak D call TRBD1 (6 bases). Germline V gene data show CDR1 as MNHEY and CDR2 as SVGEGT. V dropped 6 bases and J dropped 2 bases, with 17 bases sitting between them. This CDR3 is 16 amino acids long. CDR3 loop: CASSRTGTEGNQPQHF. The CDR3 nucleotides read TGTGCCAGCAGCCGAACAGGGACCGAGGGCAATCAGCCCCAGCATTTT.